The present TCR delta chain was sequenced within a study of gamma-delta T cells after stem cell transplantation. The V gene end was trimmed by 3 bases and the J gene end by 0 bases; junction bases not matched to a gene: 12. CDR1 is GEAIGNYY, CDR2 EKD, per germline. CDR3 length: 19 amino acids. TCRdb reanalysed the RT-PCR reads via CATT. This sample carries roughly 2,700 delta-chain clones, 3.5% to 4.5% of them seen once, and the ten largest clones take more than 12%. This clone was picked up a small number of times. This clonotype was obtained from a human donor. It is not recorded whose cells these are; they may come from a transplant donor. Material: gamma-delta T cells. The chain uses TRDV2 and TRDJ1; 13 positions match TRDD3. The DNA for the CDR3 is TGTGCCTGTGACCCTGTACTGGGGGATACGCGGTGGTACACCGATAAACTCATCTTT. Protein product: CACDPVLGDTRWYTDKLIF.